A single sample gave rise to the 28 T cell receptor beta chains below, sequenced in a study of T cell changes during pregnancy in multiple sclerosis. TCRdb's table, derived via immunoSEQ multiplex PCR, lists solely in-frame clones and lacks some. This table holds roughly 61,000 clones, more than 80% found once. This material consisted of peripheral blood, taken in the first trimester of pregnancy. Source of these receptors: a female donor in good health, enrolled as a control in a pregnancy study.

The chain recombines TRBV9 with TRBJ1-6; tentative D call: TRBD1 (6 bases). The CDR3 has 15 amino acids. The germline V and J ends were trimmed by 0 bases and 7 bases, with 11 bases remaining between them. Germline V gene data show CDR1 as SGDLS and CDR2 as YYNGEE. CDR3 amino acids: CASSVEQGANSPLHF. CDR3 nucleotide sequence: TGTGCCAGCAGCGTAGAACAGGGAGCCAATTCACCCCTCCACTTT.

The chain recombines TRBV12-5 with TRBJ2-1; 11 bases map to TRBD2. This CDR3 spans 16 amino acids. Germline values: CDR1 LGHNT, CDR2 FRNRAP. Trimming removed 6 bases from V and 8 bases from J; junction bases left unmatched: 12. CDR3 region: CASGWGSGGASYEQFF. DNA for the CDR3: TGTGCTAGTGGCTGGGGTAGCGGGGGGGCCTCGTATGAGCAGTTCTTC.

V gene TRBV6-5 combines with J gene TRBJ2-7, with D tentatively TRBD1 (7 bases). Trimming removed 4 bases at V and 3 bases at J, with 16 bases between. This CDR3 contains 15 residues. Germline V gives CDR1 MNHEY, CDR2 SVGAGI. This CDR3 is CASSSQGGRGYEQYF. CDR3 coding DNA: TGTGCCAGCAGTTCCCAGGGGGGCAGGGGCTACGAGCAGTACTTC.

The gene calls are TRBV4-3 and TRBJ1-4; weak D call: TRBD1 (6 bases). V was cut by 2 bases and J by 5 bases, with 12 bases left in between. Germline-derived CDR1 and CDR2 are LGHNA and YSLEER. The CDR3 runs to 15 residues. CDR3 sequence (DNA): TGCGCCAGCAGCCAATTGACAGGAACCAATGAAAAACTGTTTTTT. It is translated as CASSQLTGTNEKLFF.

The rearrangement uses TRBV30 and TRBJ1-1, with D perhaps matching TRBD1 (5 bases). V was trimmed by 0 bases and J by 2 bases, leaving 7 bases between them. CDR1 is GTSNPN and CDR2 is SVGIG in the germline V gene (reference sequence). CDR3 length: 13 amino acids. DNA of the CDR3: TGTGCCTGGAGTGTACAGGCCAACACTGAAGCTTTCTTT. This translates into CAWSVQANTEAFF.

CDR3 sequence reads: CASRYRAGDFTGELFF. The CDR3, as DNA: TGTGCCAGCAGATACCGAGCGGGGGACTTCACCGGGGAGCTGTTTTTT. This rearrangement joins TRBV13 to TRBJ2-2; the match to TRBD2 covers 8 bases. Germline values: CDR1 PRHDT, CDR2 FYEKMQ (reference sequence). The CDR3 extends over 16 amino acids. The ends lost 6 bases at V and 4 bases at J; junction bases unmatched: 10.

The chain employs TRBV7-6 and TRBJ1-4; the match to TRBD1 covers 9 bases. The CDR3 contains 18 residues. The V segment lost 5 bases and the J segment 0 bases; nucleotides outside the gene matches: 10. Germline lookup yields CDR1 SGHVS and CDR2 FNYEAQ. CDR3 loop: CASSPGQGVGATNEKLFF. In DNA, the CDR3 is TGTGCCAGCAGCCCGGGACAGGGTGTTGGGGCAACTAATGAAAAACTGTTTTTT.

The rearrangement joins TRBV4-1 to TRBJ2-1, with 9 bases lining up with TRBD1. Germline assignment: CDR1 MGHRA and CDR2 YSYEKL. This CDR3 has 15 residues. The junction had 5 bases not matched to a gene; V was cut back by 4 bases and J by 4 bases. CDR3 DNA sequence: TGCGCCAGCAGCCCCGTGGACAGGGGATACAATGAGCAGTTCTTC. As protein: CASSPVDRGYNEQFF.

The chain links TRBV11-2 to TRBJ1-3; D may be TRBD1 (6 bases). Germline values: CDR1 SGHAT, CDR2 FQNNGV. CDR3 length: 14 amino acids. V was pared by 1 base and J by 2 bases, with 6 bases between. This chain's CDR3 is CASSLGGPGNTIYF. Written as DNA, the CDR3 is TGTGCCAGCAGCTTAGGGGGGCCTGGAAACACCATATATTTT.

The table lists this clone with a count of one. One end of the junction does not line up with germline, which may come from a read error. V usage is TRBV4-3 and J usage is TRBJ2-4; 8 bases agree with TRBD1. CDR3 length: 15 residues. Germline CDR1 and CDR2: LGHNA and YSLEER. This chain's CDR3 is CASSEDRGSKNIQYF. In nucleotides, the CDR3 is TGCGCCAGCAGCGAAGACAGGGGATCCAAAAACATTCAGTACTTC.

This rearrangement joins TRBV4-3 to TRBJ2-1; 11 bases agree with TRBD2. Germline-derived CDR1 and CDR2 are LGHNA and YSLEER. This CDR3 contains 18 residues. After removal of 1 base from V and 3 bases from J, the junction contained 8 bases not matched to a gene. In DNA form, the CDR3 reads TGCGCCAGCAGCCAAGCTCAAGGGGGACTAGCGGTCTACAATGAGCAGTTCTTC. Translated: CASSQAQGGLAVYNEQFF.

The V call is TRBV6-1, the J call TRBJ2-7; tentatively, D is TRBD1 (6 bases). This CDR3 has 11 amino acids. With 6 bases removed from V and 5 bases from J, the gap between germline ends came to 8 bases. Germline V gives CDR1 MNHNS, CDR2 SASEGT. CDR3: CASRGAHEQYF. The CDR3 nucleotides read TGTGCCAGCAGGGGGGCCCACGAGCAGTACTTC.

This clone was seen a single time. This rearrangement joins TRBV6-1 to TRBJ1-5, with 7 bases fitting TRBD1. J lost 5 bases, V lost 6 bases, and 10 bases had no gene match. From germline, CDR1 is MNHNS and CDR2 SASEGT. This CDR3 comprises 15 residues. CDR3 bases: TGTGCCAGCAGAGACAGGGAGTGGAGGGATCAGCCCCAGCATTTT. It specifies CASRDREWRDQPQHF.

This chain connects TRBV30 to TRBJ1-6; 7 nucleotides match TRBD1. V lost 1 base, J lost 10 bases, and 4 bases stayed unmatched. This CDR3 contains 13 residues. CDR1 and CDR2 (germline): GTSNPN, SVGIG (reference sequence). The CDR3 here is CAWSDGGGSPLHF. CDR3 coding DNA: TGTGCCTGGAGTGACGGAGGGGGCTCACCCCTCCACTTT.

Notes on this clone: Germline is not matched at one junction end, which may reflect a read error. This chain uses TRBV2 with TRBJ2-3, with 12 bases identical to TRBD2. Per the germline V gene, CDR1 is SNHLY and CDR2 is FYNNEI. The CDR3 is 12 amino acids. DNA of the CDR3: TGTGCCAGCAGGACCGGGACTAGCGGGTCGGTTTTT. Translation gives CASRTGTSGSVF.

This chain's CDR3 is CASSLGGTGSSPLHF. The DNA for the CDR3 is TGTGCCAGCAGCTTAGGGGGGACAGGCTCTTCACCCCTCCACTTT. The chain is built from TRBV11-2 and TRBJ1-6, with 8 bases lining up with TRBD1. The germline V gene has CDR1 SGHAT and CDR2 FQNNGV. V lost 1 base to trimming and J lost 9 bases; unmatched junction nucleotides: 5. The length of the CDR3 is 15 residues.

V usage is TRBV4-1 and J usage is TRBJ1-2; TRBD1 agrees at 9 bases. Germline V gene data show CDR1 as MGHRA and CDR2 as YSYEKL. Trimming removed 1 base from V and 9 bases from J; junction bases left unmatched: 12. CDR3 length: 16 amino acids. The CDR3 nucleotides read TGCGCCAGCAGCCAAGCTCGGGCACAGGGGGCAGGTAGCTACACCTTC. This translates into CASSQARAQGAGSYTF.

This clone came up once. The chain couples TRBV10-3 to TRBJ2-3, with a weak D call TRBD1 (6 bases). Looked up from germline, CDR1 is ENHRY and CDR2 is SYGVKD. With 9 bases removed from V and 2 bases from J, the gap between germline ends came to 15 bases. The CDR3 extends over 14 amino acids. This CDR3 is CAIRTDGYTDTQYF. CDR3 nucleotide sequence: TGTGCCATTCGGACAGACGGATACACAGATACGCAGTATTTT.

The V and J genes are TRBV6-5 and TRBJ1-2; a weak D match, TRBD1 (6 bases). CDR3 size: 14 residues. V gave up 1 base and J gave up 2 bases, with 8 bases separating them. CDR1 is MNHEY, CDR2 SVGAGI, per germline. CDR3: CASSYLGQNYGYTF. The CDR3 bases are TGTGCCAGCAGTTACTTAGGACAGAACTATGGCTACACCTTC.

CDR3 in DNA: TGTGCCAGCAGCTTGGGGGGGAGGACTGAAGCTTTCTTT. Residues: CASSLGGRTEAFF. The chain employs TRBV5-5 and TRBJ1-1, with D perhaps TRBD1 (5 bases). The CDR3 contains 13 residues. Germline CDR1 and CDR2: SGHKS and YYEKEE (reference sequence). V dropped 0 bases and J dropped 5 bases, with 8 bases sitting between them. Full variable domain (missing parts from reference TRBV5-5 and TRBJ1-1): DAGVTQSPTHLIKTRGQQVTLRCSPISGHKSVSWYQQVLGQGPQFIFQYYEKEERGRGNFPDRFSARQFPNYSSELNVNALLLGDSALYLCASSLGGRTEAFFGQGTRLTVV.

This clone was seen a few times. The chain joins TRBV7-8 to TRBJ1-6; D may be TRBD1 (5 bases). CDR3 length: 14 amino acids. The germline CDR1 and CDR2 sequences are SGHVS and FQNEAQ. Trimming pared 4 bases from V and 7 bases from J, leaving 11 bases between. The CDR3, as DNA: TGTGCCAGCAGCTCCCGGGGGAGGAATTCACCCCTCCACTTT. This sequence encodes CASSSRGRNSPLHF.

This clone showed up just a few times. CDR3 sequence: CASSVERDNEQFF. CDR3 coding DNA: TGTGCCAGCAGCGTAGAACGGGACAATGAGCAGTTCTTC. The V and J genes are TRBV9 and TRBJ2-1; D is ambiguous. Deletions cut 0 bases from V and 5 bases from J, with 6 bases between. Germline V lookup: CDR1 SGDLS, CDR2 YYNGEE. The CDR3 is 13 residues long.

The V gene is TRBV11-2, the J gene TRBJ1-2, with TRBD1 identical over 12 bases. Germline V gene data show CDR1 as SGHAT and CDR2 as FQNNGV. V lost 4 bases and J lost 6; bases outside the gene matches: 0. The CDR3 extends over 13 amino acids. CDR3: CASSWDRGHGYTF. CDR3 coding DNA: TGTGCCAGCAGCTGGGACAGGGGGCATGGCTACACCTTC. The full variable domain, its missing parts supplied by reference TRBV11-2 and TRBJ1-2, is EAGVAQSPRYKIIEKRQSVAFWCNPISGHATLYWYQQILGQGPKLLIQFQNNGVVDDSQLPKDRFSAERLKGVDSTLKIQPAKLEDSAVYLCASSWDRGHGYTFGSGTRLTVV.

J is TRBJ2-3 and V is TRBV7-8; the match to TRBD2 covers 14 bases. J lost 2 bases, V lost 5 bases, and 6 bases had no gene match. Germline V gives CDR1 SGHVS, CDR2 FQNEAQ. This CDR3 region has 17 residues. CDR3 in DNA: TGTGCCAGCAGCCGAACGGGACTAGCGGGGGTCACAGATACGCAGTATTTT. Its translation: CASSRTGLAGVTDTQYF.

The chain carries TRBV19 and TRBJ1-2, with D possibly TRBD1 on 5 matching bases. The germline V gene encodes CDR1 LNHDA and CDR2 SQIVND (reference sequence). The V end lost 6 bases, the J end lost 12 bases, and 17 bases lay between the germline ends. CDR3 size: 12 residues. The CDR3 nucleotides read TGTGCCAGTAGCACAGGACATGAGTCACACACCTTC. Translating it yields CASSTGHESHTF.

This clone occurred once. This rearrangement joins TRBV5-1 to TRBJ2-3; unclear D gene. Germline V gene lookup returns CDR1 SGHRS and CDR2 YFSETQ. The CDR3 covers 15 residues. The ends were cut back, 4 bases at V and 0 bases at J, with 12 bases in the middle. This CDR3 is CASSNAPRSTDTQYF. The DNA of the CDR3 is TGCGCCAGCAGCAATGCCCCCAGAAGCACAGATACGCAGTATTTT.

With regard to this clone: This CDR3 is also generated by other DNA sequences in the sample. The rearrangement uses TRBV5-6 and TRBJ2-2; no firm D call. Germline CDR1 and CDR2: SGHDT and YYEEEE. The CDR3 length is 15 residues. Trimming removed 0 bases at V and 1 base at J, with 7 bases between. CDR3 bases: TGTGCCAGCAGCTTGGGGTTACTGAACACCGGGGAGCTGTTTTTT. The encoded protein is CASSLGLLNTGELFF.

The J gene is TRBJ2-3, the V gene TRBV19, with TRBD1 matching 9 bases. The germline V gene encodes CDR1 LNHDA and CDR2 SQIVND (reference sequence). This CDR3 is 17 amino acids long. Losses at the gene ends were 4 bases for V and 6 bases for J; bases not matched to a gene: 14. CDR3 DNA sequence: TGTGCCAGTAGTAGCCATACAGGGGGCTTGGTATTCGATACGCAGTATTTT. This codes for CASSSHTGGLVFDTQYF.